What follows is one T cell receptor (beta chain) and its context. What antigen it recognizes has not been identified. A much more abundant neighbour one base away suggests this may be a read error. These data come from a study of beta chain bispecific antibodies for T cell cancers (dated by TCRdb to 2020 to 2022). With respect to the entire study: Healthy donor T cells were cocultured with T cell leukemia lines and bispecific antibodies, and TRBV sequencing of the surviving cells was then used to measure how much each TRBV family was depleted. Surface TRBV12 (TRBV12-3) was expressed by Jurkat cells, and surface TRBV5-5 was expressed by HPB-ALL cells.

The paper as a whole reports these results and caveats: Leukemia cell line cells were mixed with normal T cells in each sequenced sample, and most of the targeted TRBV signal was derived from the leukemia cells rather than from the normal T cells. Cross-reactivity of the anti-TRBV5-5 antibody with TRBV5-6 was attributed to high sequence similarity between the two genes.

T cells were expanded from blood mononuclear cells for 3 to 4 days with either the anti-CD3 antibody OKT3 or CD3/CD28 Dynabeads. The culture conditions for expanded T cells were RPMI 1640 plus 10% fetal bovine serum, recombinant human IL-2 (approximately 100 IU/ml) and IL-7 (about 5.5 ng/ml). Each coculture contained about 50,000 normal T cells, about 50,000 target cells and bispecific antibody in about 98 ul and was incubated for around 17 hours at 37 degrees C. Every bispecific antibody was made of two single-chain variable fragments expressed in a single-chain diabody format with a His tag. Effector T cells were obtained from healthy human donors, and peripheral blood mononuclear cells were isolated from leukapheresis samples by Ficoll density gradient centrifugation. The CDR1 and CDR2 encoded by the germline V gene are SNHLY and FYNNEI. Counted from cysteine to phenylalanine, this CDR3 has 18 amino acids. The sequence is cut down to CDR3 DNA, 54 bases in frame from base 1.

Unique molecular identifier barcodes were built into the libraries and used for clonotype quantification. Qiagen AllPrep DNA/RNA Micro kits were used to isolate total RNA, and an Agilent TapeStation was used to check RNA quality. TCR beta libraries were constructed by 5' RACE, in which cDNA synthesis was followed by two PCR steps with TCR beta constant-region gene-specific primers. An Illumina MiSeq platform was used to sequence the TCR beta libraries. The authors processed their data as follows. MIGEC, MiXCR and VDJtools were used for read processing. Clonotype frequency was computed as the clonotype's share of unique molecular identifiers among all unique molecular identifiers in the sample. Nonfunctional TRBV genes listed as pseudogenes or open reading frames in IMGT, such as TRBV1, TRBV12-1 and TRBV21, were excluded. Clones were called with MiXCR by TCRdb after fastp trimmed the public reads at Q25, and only in-frame beta chains were retained. Rows merge per CDR3 protein into single entries with the most common DNA and genes. The V and J calls were determined by TCRdb, not by the authors. The sample table lists approximately 20,000 distinct CDR3 sequences, approximately 2.4% of them with a count of one. Clones ranked in the top ten supply approximately 30% of the sample.

The TCR sequence derives from a human donor in good health. Some clones in this sample may be carry-over from other donors' samples. Sequencing used healthy donor T cells cultured with leukemia cells. The sequence is built from TRBV2 and TRBJ2-7; the junction holds 11 bases that match TRBD2. The CDR3 sequence is CASKEEWPGLAASYELYF. The nucleotide sequence reads TGTGCCAGCAAGGAGGAGTGGCCGGGACTAGCGGCCTCCTACGAGCTGTACTTC.